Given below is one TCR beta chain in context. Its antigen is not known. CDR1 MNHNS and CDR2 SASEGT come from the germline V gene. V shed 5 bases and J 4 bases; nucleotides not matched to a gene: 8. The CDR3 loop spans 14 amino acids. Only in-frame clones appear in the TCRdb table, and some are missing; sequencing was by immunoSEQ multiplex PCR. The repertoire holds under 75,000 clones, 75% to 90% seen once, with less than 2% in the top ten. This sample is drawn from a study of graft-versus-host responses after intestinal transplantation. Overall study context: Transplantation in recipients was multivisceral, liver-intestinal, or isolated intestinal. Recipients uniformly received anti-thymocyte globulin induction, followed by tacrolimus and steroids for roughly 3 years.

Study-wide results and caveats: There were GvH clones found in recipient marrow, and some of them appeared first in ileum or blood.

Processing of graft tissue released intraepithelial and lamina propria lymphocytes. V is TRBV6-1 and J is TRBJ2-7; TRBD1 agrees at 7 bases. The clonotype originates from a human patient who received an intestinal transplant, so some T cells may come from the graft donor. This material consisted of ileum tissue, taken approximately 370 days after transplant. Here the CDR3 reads CASSPRQGNYEQYF. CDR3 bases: TGTGCCAGCAGTCCCCGACAGGGAAATTACGAGCAGTACTTC.